The entry that follows covers one T cell receptor beta chain sequence. The entry originates in a study of blood T cell repertoires in COVID-19. Whole-study context: COVID-19 samples collected from the United States, Italy and Spain covered acute and convalescent phases. In each case, the material was cDNA or gDNA derived from T cells, B-cell-depleted T cells, or PBMCs.

Patients at the Seattle site were enrolled during active infection and followed longitudinally. Authors' analysis steps: Estimates of nucleated cell counts were drawn from the amplification of reference gene primers. Method: immunoSEQ multiplex PCR; TCRdb's copy keeps in-frame clones and lacks some. That table supplies the V and J calls and clone size; D and trimming were determined from the DNA. The sample lists 180,000 or so clones, approximately 80% occurring once. The receptor was isolated from a woman in her forties with COVID-19, enrolled during active disease. What was sequenced was peripheral blood.

The CDR3 loop reads CASRPGYSYEQYF. The CDR3 coding sequence is TGTGCCAGCAGACCGGGGTACTCCTACGAGCAGTACTTC. The rearrangement uses TRBV7-9 and TRBJ2-7, with a weak D call TRBD2 (5 bases). This CDR3 region has 13 residues. V gave up 6 bases and J gave up 0 bases, with 9 bases separating them. Germline V gene lookup returns CDR1 SEHNR and CDR2 FQNEAQ (reference sequence). Complete variable domain (other parts from reference TRBV7-9 and TRBJ2-7): DTGVSQNPRHKITKRGQNVTFRCDPISEHNRLYWYRQTLGQGPEFLTYFQNEAQLEKSRLLSDRFSAERPKGSFSTLEIQRTEQGDSAMYLCASRPGYSYEQYFGPGTRLTVT.